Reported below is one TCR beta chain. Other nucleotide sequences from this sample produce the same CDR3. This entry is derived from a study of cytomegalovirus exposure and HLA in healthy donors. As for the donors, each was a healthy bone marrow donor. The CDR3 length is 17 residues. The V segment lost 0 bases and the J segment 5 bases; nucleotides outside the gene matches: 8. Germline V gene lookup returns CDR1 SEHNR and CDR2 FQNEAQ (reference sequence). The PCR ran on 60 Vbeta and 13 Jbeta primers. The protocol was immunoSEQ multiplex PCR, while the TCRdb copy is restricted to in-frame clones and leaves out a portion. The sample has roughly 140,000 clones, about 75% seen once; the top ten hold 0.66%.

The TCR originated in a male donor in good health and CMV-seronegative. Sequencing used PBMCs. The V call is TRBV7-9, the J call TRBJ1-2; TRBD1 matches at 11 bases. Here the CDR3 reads CASSLARGGQGAYGYTF. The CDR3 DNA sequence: TGTGCCAGCAGCTTAGCGAGGGGAGGACAGGGGGCTTATGGCTACACCTTC.